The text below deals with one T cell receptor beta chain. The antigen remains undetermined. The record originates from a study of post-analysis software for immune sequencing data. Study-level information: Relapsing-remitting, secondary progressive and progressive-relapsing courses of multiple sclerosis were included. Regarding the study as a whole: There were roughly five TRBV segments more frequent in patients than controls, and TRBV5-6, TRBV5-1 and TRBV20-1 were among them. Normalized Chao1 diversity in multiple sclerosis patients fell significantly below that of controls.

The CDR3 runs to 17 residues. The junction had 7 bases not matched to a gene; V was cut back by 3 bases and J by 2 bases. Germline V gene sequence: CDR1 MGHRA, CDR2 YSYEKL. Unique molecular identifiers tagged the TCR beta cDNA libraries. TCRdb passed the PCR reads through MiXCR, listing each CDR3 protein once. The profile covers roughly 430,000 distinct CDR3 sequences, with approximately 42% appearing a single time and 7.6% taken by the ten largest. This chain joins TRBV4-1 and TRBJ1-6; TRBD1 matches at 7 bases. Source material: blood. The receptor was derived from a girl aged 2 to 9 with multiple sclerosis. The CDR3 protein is CASSHLMTGTYNSPLHF. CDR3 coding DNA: TGCGCCAGCAGCCACCTCATGACAGGGACCTATAATTCACCCCTCCACTTT.